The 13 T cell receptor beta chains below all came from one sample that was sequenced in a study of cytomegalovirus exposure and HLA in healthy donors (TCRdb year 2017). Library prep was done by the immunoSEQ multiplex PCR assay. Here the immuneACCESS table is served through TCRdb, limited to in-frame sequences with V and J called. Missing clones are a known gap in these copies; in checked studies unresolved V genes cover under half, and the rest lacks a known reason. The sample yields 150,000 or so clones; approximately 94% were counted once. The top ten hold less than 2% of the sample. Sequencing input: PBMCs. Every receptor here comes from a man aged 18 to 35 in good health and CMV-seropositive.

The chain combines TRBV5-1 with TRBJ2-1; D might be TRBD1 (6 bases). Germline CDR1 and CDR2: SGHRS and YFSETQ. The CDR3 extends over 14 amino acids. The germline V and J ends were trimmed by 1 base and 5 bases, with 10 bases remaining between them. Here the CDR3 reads CASSLMGQDNEQFF. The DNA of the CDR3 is TGCGCCAGCAGCTTGATGGGACAAGACAATGAGCAGTTCTTC. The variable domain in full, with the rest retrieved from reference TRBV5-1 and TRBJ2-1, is KAGVTQTPRYLIKTRGQQVTLSCSPISGHRSVSWYQQTPGQGLQFLFEYFSETQRNKGNFPGRFSGRQFSNSRSEMNVSTLELGDSALYLCASSLMGQDNEQFFGPGTRLTVL.

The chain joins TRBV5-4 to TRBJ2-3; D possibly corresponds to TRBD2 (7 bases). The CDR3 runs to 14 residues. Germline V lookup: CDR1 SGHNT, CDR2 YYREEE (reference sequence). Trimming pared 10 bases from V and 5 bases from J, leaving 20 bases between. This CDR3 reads CASKRREGVDTQYF. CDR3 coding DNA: TGTGCCTCAAAGAGGAGGGAGGGGGTAGATACGCAGTATTTT.

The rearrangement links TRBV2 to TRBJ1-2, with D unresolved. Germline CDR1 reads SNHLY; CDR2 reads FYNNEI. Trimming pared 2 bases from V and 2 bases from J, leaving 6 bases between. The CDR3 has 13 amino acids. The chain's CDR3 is CASSERENYGYTF. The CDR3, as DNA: TGTGCCAGCAGTGAACGGGAGAACTATGGCTACACCTTC.

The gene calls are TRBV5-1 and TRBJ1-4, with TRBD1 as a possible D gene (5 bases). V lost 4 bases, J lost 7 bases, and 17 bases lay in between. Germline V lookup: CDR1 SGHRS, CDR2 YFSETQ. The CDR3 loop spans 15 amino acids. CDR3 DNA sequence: TGCGCCAGCAGCCGCCGCGGGGGTCACGGTGAAAAACTGTTTTTT. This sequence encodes CASSRRGGHGEKLFF.

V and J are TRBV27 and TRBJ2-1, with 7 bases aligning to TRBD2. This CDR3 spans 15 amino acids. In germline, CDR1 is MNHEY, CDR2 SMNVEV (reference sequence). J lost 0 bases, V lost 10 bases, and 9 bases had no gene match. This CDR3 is CATSRTGGSYNEQFF. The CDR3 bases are TGTGCCACCTCTAGGACGGGAGGCTCCTACAATGAGCAGTTCTTC.

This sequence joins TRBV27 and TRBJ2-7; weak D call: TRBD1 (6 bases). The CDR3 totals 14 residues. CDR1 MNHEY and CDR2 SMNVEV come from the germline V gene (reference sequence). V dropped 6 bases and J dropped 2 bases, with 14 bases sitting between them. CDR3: CASRPGHAAYEQYF. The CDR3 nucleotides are TGTGCCAGCAGACCGGGACACGCCGCCTACGAGCAGTACTTC.

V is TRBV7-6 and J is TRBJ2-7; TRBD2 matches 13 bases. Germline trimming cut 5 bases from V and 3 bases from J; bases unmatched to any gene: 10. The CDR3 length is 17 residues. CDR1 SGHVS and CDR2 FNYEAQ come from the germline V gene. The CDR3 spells CASSPGAGLAGDYEQYF. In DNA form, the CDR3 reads TGTGCCAGCAGCCCAGGGGCAGGACTAGCGGGAGACTACGAGCAGTACTTC.

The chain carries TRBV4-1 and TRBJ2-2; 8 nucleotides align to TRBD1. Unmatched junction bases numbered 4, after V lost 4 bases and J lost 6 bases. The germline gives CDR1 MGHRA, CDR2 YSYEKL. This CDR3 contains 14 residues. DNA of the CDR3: TGCGCCAGCAGCCGAGACAGGGGACCCGGGGAGCTGTTTTTT. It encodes CASSRDRGPGELFF.

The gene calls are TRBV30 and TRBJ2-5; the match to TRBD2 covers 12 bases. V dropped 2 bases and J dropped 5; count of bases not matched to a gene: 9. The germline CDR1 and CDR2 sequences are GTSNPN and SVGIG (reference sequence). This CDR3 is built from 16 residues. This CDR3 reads CAWSLPRTSGIETQYF. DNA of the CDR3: TGTGCCTGGAGTCTTCCTCGGACTAGCGGGATTGAGACCCAGTACTTC.

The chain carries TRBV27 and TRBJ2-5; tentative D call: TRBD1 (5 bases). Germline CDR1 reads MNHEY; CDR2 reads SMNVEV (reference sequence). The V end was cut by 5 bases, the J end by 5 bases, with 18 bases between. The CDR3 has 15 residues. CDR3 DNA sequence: TGTGCCAGCAGTCCGACCTCTGCAGGGTCCGAGACCCAGTACTTC. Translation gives CASSPTSAGSETQYF.

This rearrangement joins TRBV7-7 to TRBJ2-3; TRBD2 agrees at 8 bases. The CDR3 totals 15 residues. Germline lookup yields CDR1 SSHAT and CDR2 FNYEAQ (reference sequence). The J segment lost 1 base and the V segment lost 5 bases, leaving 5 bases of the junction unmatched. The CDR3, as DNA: TGTGCCAGCAGCCCAAATAGCGGGGGCACAGATACGCAGTATTTT. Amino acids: CASSPNSGGTDTQYF.

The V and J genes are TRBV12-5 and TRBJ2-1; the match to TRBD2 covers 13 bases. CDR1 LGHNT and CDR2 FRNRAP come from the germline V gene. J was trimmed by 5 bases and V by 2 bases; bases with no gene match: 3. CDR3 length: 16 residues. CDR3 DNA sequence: TGTGCTAGTGGTTTGACCGGACTAGCGGGGGACAATGAGCAGTTCTTC. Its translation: CASGLTGLAGDNEQFF.

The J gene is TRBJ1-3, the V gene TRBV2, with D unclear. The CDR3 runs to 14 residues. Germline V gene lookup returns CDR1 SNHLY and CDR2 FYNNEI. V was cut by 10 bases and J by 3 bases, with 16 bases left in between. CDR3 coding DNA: TGTGCCACCAGGCCCACGGGAGGTGGAAACACCATATATTTT. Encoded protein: CATRPTGGGNTIYF.